Sequencing of this T cell receptor (beta chain) was carried out in a study of cytomegalovirus exposure and HLA in healthy donors. This table comes from immunoSEQ multiplex PCR, and its TCRdb copy is limited to in-frame clones, with some not included. Here the sample spans tens of thousands of clones, 80% to 95% being singletons. CDR3 size: 14 residues. CDR1 is ENHRY and CDR2 is SYGVKD in the germline V gene. V gave up 0 bases and J gave up 4 bases, with 9 bases separating them. The material sequenced was PBMCs. The chain combines TRBV10-3 with TRBJ1-1; no firm D call. This TCR derives from a woman aged 25 to 39 in good health and CMV-seropositive. The DNA for the CDR3 is TGTGCCATCAGTGAGTCGACTCTGATCACTGAAGCTTTCTTT. Amino acid sequence: CAISESTLITEAFF.